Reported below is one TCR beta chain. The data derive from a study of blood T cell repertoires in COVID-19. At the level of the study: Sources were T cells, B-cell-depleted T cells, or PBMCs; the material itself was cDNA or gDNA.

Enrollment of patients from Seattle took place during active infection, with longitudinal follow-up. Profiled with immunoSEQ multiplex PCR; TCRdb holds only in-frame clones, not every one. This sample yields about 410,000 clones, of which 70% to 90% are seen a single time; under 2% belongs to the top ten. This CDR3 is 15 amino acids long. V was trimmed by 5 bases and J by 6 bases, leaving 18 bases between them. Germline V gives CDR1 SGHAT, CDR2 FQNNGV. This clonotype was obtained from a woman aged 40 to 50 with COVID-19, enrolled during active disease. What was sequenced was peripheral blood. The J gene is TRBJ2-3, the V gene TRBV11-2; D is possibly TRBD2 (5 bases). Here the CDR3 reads CASSPRANFRDTQYF. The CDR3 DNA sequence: TGTGCCAGCAGCCCGCGGGCCAACTTTAGGGATACGCAGTATTTT.